This TCR beta chain was recorded in a study of metastatic and nonmetastatic thyroid tumors. Study-level background: The comparison covered peripheral blood and tumor or nodule tissue in malignant and benign thyroid patients.

TCRdb re-called the PCR reads with MiXCR. The data contain about 16,000 clones, 22% of them singletons. From germline, CDR1 is DFQATT and CDR2 SNEGSKA (reference sequence). Trimming left V 0 bases short and J 4 bases short, with 9 bases between. There are 13 residues in the CDR3. Before thyroid surgery, none of the patients had received any treatment. The sequenced sample consisted of adjacent normal tissue. The V gene is TRBV20-1, the J gene TRBJ1-1; D gene unclear. The source of this sequence is a female donor with papillary thyroid cancer or a benign thyroid nodule (not recorded which). Some clones in this sample may be carry-over from other donors' samples. CDR3 sequence reads: CSARDPKGTEAFF. CDR3 DNA sequence: TGCAGTGCTAGAGATCCGAAAGGCACTGAAGCTTTCTTT.